The rows below give T cell receptor beta chains drawn from one sample of a study of cytomegalovirus exposure and HLA in healthy donors. Clones were read by immunoSEQ multiplex PCR, and TCRdb kept only the in-frame ones, dropping some. The sample lists approximately 170,000 clones, approximately 81% seen once, with approximately 15% in the top ten. Sequencing input: PBMCs. The receptors come from a man aged 18 to 35 in good health and CMV-seropositive. CDR3s leave out the opening cysteine and the closing phenylalanine or tryptophan. A D gene is named only where the DNA matches it firmly.

d_gene	len	j_gene	v_gene	CDR3aa
NA	11	TRBJ1-3	TRBV27	ASSLAIGNTIY
TRBD1	12	TRBJ1-2	TRBV2	ASNQDRGRGGYT
TRBD1	11	TRBJ2-3	TRBV30	AWGDSYTDTQY
NA	11	TRBJ2-7	TRBV5-1	ASRVGVESEQY
TRBD1	12	TRBJ1-2	TRBV6-1	AGRGQGLHYGYT
TRBD2	13	TRBJ2-5	TRBV7-9	AAGSSGPLLETQY
TRBD1	16	TRBJ1-1	TRBV9	ASSPQLKLGQGFSQAF
TRBD1	10	TRBJ2-7	TRBV5-1	ASSAGGHEQY
NA	13	TRBJ2-7	TRBV4-1	ASSHRGILIYEQY
NA	12	TRBJ2-1	TRBV9	ASSPAPEEGEQF
TRBD1	12	TRBJ2-7	TRBV4-1	ASSPGQGLYEQY
NA	12	TRBJ1-5	TRBV2	ASTQDRVDQPQH
NA	10	TRBJ2-7	TRBV30	AWSIEHYEQY
NA	11	TRBJ1-6	TRBV30	ASREQPNSPLH
TRBD2	14	TRBJ2-7	TRBV27	ASSNSGTQAFYEQY
TRBD1	13	TRBJ1-2	TRBV28	ASSTTGGGYYGYT
TRBD2	16	TRBJ2-7	TRBV11-2	ASSLVRLASGISYEQY
NA	14	TRBJ2-7	TRBV27	ASSLSFPGDSYEQY
TRBD1	12	TRBJ1-5	TRBV6-5	ASSPYRGHQPQH
NA	13	TRBJ1-6	TRBV6-1	ASSPRWRNNSPLH
NA	11	TRBJ2-7	TRBV29-1	SVQARSPYEQY
NA	11	TRBJ1-1	TRBV28	ASRSGANTEAF
TRBD1	11	TRBJ1-1	TRBV5-1	ASSWTGGTEAF
TRBD2	14	TRBJ2-5	TRBV19	ASSTITGTSRETQY
NA	11	TRBJ2-7	TRBV6-6	ASSYSREDEQY
NA	17	TRBJ2-1	TRBV14	ASSQESGTLTFSYNEQF
NA	13	TRBJ2-6	TRBV30	AWSAQFGGANVLT
TRBD1	13	TRBJ2-7	TRBV18	ASSQETGYSDEQY
NA	9	TRBJ2-7	TRBV14	ASSQVNEQY
TRBD1	12	TRBJ1-1	TRBV27	ASSLDRGGTEAF
NA	8	TRBJ1-1	TRBV28	ASSSKTEF
TRBD1	12	TRBJ1-2	TRBV28	ASREGQLLYGYT
NA	12	TRBJ2-7	TRBV5-1	ASSLYGSSYEQY
NA	13	TRBJ1-6	TRBV5-8	ASSGGRSYNSPLH
TRBD1	13	TRBJ1-5	TRBV19	ASSAPRQGGQPQH
TRBD1	14	TRBJ2-2	TRBV5-6	ASSSSGTGGTGELF
NA	14	TRBJ2-7	TRBV21-1	ASSSRPRDRGHEQY
TRBD2	13	TRBJ2-1	TRBV28	ASSPRGVYYNEQF
NA	12	TRBJ2-7	TRBV6-1	ASNTGLSSYEQY
NA	10	TRBJ2-4	TRBV25-1	ASSGQENIQY
NA	11	TRBJ2-7	TRBV6-1	ASIHRESYEQY
NA	13	TRBJ2-3	TRBV5-1	ASSPLGQVTDTQY
TRBD2	15	TRBJ2-7	TRBV11-2	ASSLVGTSGSSTEQY
TRBD1	14	TRBJ1-4	TRBV7-8	ASSLEGAGTNEKLF
TRBD2	13	TRBJ2-7	TRBV9	ASSPRDYSSYEQY